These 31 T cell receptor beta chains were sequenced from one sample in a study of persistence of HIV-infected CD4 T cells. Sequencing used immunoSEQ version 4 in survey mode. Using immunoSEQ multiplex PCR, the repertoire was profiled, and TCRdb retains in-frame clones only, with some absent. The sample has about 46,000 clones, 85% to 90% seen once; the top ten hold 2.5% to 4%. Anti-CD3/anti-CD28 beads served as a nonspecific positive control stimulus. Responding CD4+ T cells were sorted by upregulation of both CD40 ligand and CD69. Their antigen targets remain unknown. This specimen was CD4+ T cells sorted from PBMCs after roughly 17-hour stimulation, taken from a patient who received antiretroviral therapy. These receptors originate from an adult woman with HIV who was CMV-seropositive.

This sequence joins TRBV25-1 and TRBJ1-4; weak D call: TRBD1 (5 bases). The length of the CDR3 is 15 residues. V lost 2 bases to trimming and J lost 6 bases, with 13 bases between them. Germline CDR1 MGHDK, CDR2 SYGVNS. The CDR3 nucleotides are TGTGCCAGCAGTGAAGGGCGGAGGGGTGATGAAAAACTGTTTTTT. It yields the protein CASSEGRRGDEKLFF. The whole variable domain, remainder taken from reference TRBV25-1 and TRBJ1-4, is EADIYQTPRYLVIGTGKKITLECSQTMGHDKMYWYQQDPGMELHLIHYSYGVNSTEKGDLSSESTVSRIRTEHFPLTLESARPSHTSQYLCASSEGRRGDEKLFFGSGTQLSVL.

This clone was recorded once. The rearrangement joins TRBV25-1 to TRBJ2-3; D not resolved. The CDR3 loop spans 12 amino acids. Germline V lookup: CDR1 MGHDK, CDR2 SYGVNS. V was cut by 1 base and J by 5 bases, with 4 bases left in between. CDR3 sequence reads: CASSEFGDTQYF. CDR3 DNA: TGTGCCAGCAGTGAATTCGGAGATACGCAGTATTTT.

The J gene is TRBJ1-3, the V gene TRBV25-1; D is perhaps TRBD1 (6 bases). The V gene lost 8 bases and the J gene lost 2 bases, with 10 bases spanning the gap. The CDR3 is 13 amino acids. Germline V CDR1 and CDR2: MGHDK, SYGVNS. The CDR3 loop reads CASGAGAGNTIYF. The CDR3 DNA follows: TGTGCCAGCGGGGCAGGGGCTGGAAACACCATATATTTT.

CDR3 sequence (DNA): TGTGCCAGTAGCCTACCGGGTTCTGGGGCCAACGTCCTGACTTTC. Amino acids: CASSLPGSGANVLTF. The gene calls are TRBV19 and TRBJ2-6, with D unresolved. Trimming cost V 6 bases and J 1 base, with 10 bases left between them. Germline V gene lookup returns CDR1 LNHDA and CDR2 SQIVND (reference sequence). This CDR3 region has 15 residues.

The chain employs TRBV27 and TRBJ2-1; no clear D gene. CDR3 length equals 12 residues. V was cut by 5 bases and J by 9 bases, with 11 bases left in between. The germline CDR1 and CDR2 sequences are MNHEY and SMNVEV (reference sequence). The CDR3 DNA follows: TGTGCCAGCAGTAAAAGGTTCGGTGAGCAGTTCTTC. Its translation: CASSKRFGEQFF.

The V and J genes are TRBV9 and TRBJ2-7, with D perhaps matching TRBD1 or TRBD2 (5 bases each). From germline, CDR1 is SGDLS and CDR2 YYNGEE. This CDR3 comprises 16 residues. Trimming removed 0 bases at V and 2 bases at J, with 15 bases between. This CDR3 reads CASSVAPGLGAYEQYF. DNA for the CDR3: TGTGCCAGCAGCGTAGCTCCGGGGCTGGGGGCCTACGAGCAGTACTTC.

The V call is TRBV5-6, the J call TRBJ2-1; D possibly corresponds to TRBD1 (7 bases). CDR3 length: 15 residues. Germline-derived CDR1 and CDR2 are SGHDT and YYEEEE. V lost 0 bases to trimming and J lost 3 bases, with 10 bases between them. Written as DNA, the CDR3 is TGTGCCAGCAGCTTGGCCCAGGGGGGCTACAATGAGCAGTTCTTC. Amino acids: CASSLAQGGYNEQFF.

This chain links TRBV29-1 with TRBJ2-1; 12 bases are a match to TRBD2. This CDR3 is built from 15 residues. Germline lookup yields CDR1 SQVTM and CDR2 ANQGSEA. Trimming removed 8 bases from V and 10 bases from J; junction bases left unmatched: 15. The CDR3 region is CSILRLAGAGNEQFF. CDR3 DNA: TGCAGCATATTACGACTAGCGGGGGCCGGGAACGAGCAGTTCTTC.

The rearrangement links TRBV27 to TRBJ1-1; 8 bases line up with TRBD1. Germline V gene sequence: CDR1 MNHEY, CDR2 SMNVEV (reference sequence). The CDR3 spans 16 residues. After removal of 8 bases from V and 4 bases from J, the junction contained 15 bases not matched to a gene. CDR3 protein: CASLRLQTGVATEAFF. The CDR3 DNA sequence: TGTGCCAGCCTCCGATTACAGACAGGGGTGGCCACTGAAGCTTTCTTT.

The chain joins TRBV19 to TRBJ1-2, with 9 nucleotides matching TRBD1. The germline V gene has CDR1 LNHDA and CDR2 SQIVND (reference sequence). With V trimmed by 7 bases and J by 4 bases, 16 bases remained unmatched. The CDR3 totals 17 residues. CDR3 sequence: CASISDPGTGSTYGYTF. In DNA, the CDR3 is TGTGCCAGTATTTCTGATCCCGGGACAGGGAGTACCTATGGCTACACCTTC. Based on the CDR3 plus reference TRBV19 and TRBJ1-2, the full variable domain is DGGITQSPKYLFRKEGQNVTLSCEQNLNHDAMYWYRQDPGQGLRLIYYSQIVNDFQKGDIAEGYSVSREKKESFPLTVTSAQKNPTAFYLCASISDPGTGSTYGYTFGSGTRLTVV.

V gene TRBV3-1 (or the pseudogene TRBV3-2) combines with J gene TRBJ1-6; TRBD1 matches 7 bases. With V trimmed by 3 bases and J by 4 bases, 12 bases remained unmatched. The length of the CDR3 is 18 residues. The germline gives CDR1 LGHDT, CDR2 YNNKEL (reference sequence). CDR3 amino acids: CASSHPKGQTVYNSPLHF. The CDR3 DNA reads TGTGCCAGCAGCCATCCTAAGGGACAGACAGTTTATAATTCACCCCTCCACTTT.

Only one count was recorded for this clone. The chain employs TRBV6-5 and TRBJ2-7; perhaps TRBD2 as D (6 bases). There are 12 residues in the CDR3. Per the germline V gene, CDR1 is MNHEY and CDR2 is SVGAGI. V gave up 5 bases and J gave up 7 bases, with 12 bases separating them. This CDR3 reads CASSPGVGEQYF. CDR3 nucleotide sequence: TGTGCCAGCAGTCCGGGGGTCGGGGAGCAGTACTTC.

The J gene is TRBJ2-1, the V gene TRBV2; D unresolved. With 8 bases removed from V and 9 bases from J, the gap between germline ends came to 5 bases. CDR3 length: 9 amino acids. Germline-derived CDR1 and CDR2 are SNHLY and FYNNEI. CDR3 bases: TGTGCCAGCGGAAGTGAGCAGTTCTTC. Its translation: CASGSEQFF.

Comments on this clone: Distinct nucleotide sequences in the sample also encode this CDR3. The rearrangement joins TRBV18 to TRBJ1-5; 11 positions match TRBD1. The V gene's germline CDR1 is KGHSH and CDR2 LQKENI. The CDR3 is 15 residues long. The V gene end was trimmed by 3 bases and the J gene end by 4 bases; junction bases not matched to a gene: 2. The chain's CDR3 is CASSPGTGGNQPQHF. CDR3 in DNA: TGTGCCAGCTCACCCGGGACAGGGGGTAATCAGCCCCAGCATTTT.

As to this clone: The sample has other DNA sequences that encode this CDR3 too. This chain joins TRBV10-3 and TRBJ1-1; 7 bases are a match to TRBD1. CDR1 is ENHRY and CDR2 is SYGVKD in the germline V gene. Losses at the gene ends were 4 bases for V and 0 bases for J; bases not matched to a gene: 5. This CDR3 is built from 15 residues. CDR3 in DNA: TGTGCCATCAGTGGGCGGACAGGCCTGAACACTGAAGCTTTCTTT. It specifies CAISGRTGLNTEAFF.

CDR3 in amino acids: CASSHGTSFTDTQYF. The CDR3 DNA reads as TGTGCCAGCAGTCACGGGACTAGTTTCACAGATACGCAGTATTTT. The V and J genes are TRBV6-6 and TRBJ2-3; 8 nucleotides line up with TRBD2. Trimming took 5 bases from V and 2 from J; bases not matched to a gene: 6. The CDR3 runs 15 residues. Germline CDR1 and CDR2: MNHNY and SVGAGI (reference sequence).

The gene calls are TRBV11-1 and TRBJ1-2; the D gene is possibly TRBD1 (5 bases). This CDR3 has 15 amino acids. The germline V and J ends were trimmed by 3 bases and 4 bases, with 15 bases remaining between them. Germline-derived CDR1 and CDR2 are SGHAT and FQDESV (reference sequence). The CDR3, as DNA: TGTGCCAGCAGCTTCGGCAGGGTGGGTCGCTATGGCTACACCTTC. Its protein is CASSFGRVGRYGYTF.

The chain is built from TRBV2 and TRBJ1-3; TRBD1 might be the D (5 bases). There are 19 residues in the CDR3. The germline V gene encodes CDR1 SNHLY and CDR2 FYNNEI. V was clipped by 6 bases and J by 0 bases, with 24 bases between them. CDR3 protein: CASSVRQILNSFSGNTIYF. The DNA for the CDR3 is TGTGCCAGCAGCGTTAGACAGATACTAAACTCTTTCTCTGGAAACACCATATATTTT. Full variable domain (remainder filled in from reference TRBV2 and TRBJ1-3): EPEVTQTPSHQVTQMGQEVILRCVPISNHLYFYWYRQILGQKVEFLVSFYNNEISEKSEIFDDQFSVERPDGSNFTLKIRSTKLEDSAMYFCASSVRQILNSFSGNTIYFGEGSWLTVV.

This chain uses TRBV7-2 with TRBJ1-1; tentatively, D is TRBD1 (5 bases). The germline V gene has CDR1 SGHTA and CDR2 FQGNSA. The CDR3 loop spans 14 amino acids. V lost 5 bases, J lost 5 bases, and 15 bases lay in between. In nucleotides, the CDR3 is TGTGCCAGCAGCGTCAGGGAATTAGGGACTGAAGCTTTCTTT. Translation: CASSVRELGTEAFF. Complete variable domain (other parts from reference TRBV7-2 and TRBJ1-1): GAGVSQSPSNKVTEKGKDVELRCDPISGHTALYWYRQSLGQGLEFLIYFQGNSAPDKSGLPSDRFSAERTGGSVSTLTIQRTQQEDSAVYLCASSVRELGTEAFFGQGTRLTVV.

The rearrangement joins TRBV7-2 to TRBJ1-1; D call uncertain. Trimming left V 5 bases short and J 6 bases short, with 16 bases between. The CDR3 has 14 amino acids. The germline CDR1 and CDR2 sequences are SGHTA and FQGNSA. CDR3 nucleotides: TGTGCCAGCAGCCACAACTACCCTAGGCCTGAAGCTTTCTTT. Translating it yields CASSHNYPRPEAFF.

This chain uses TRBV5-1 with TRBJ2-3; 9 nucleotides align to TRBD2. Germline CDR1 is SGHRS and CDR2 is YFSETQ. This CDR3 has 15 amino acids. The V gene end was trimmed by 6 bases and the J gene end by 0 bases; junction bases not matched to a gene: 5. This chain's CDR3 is CASKDSGRSTDTQYF. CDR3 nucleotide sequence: TGCGCCAGCAAGGACAGCGGGAGGAGCACAGATACGCAGTATTTT.

This chain's CDR3 is CAWSVGAQGANEKLFF. The CDR3 DNA sequence: TGTGCCTGGAGTGTAGGGGCACAGGGTGCTAATGAAAAACTGTTTTTT. The rearrangement joins TRBV30 to TRBJ1-4; D is possibly TRBD1 (6 bases). Trimming left V 0 bases short and J 3 bases short, with 14 bases between. Germline loops: CDR1 GTSNPN, CDR2 SVGIG (reference sequence). The CDR3 runs 16 residues.

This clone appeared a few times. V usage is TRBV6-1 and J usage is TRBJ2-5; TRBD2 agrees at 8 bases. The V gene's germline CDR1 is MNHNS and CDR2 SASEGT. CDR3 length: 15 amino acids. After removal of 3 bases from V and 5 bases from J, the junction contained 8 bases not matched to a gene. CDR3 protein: CASSDVGGVGETQYF. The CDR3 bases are TGTGCCAGCAGTGATGTCGGGGGGGTAGGGGAGACCCAGTACTTC.

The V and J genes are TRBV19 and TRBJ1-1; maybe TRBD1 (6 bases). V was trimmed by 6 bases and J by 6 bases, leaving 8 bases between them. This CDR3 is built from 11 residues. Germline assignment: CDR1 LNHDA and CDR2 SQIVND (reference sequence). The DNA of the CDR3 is TGTGCCAGTAGACAGGGCCCTGAAGCTTTCTTT. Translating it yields CASRQGPEAFF.

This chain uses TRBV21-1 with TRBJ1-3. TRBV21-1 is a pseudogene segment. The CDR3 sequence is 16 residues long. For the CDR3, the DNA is TGTGCCAGCAGCAAAAAGAGGGGAGTCTCTGGAAACACCATATATTTT. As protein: CASSKKRGVSGNTIYF.

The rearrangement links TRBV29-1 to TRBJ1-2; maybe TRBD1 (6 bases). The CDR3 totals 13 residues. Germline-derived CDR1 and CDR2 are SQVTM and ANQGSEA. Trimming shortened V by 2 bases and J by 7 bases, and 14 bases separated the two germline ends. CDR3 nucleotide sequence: TGCAGCGTTGAACGCTGGGGGGCCCCTGGCTACACCTTC. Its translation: CSVERWGAPGYTF.

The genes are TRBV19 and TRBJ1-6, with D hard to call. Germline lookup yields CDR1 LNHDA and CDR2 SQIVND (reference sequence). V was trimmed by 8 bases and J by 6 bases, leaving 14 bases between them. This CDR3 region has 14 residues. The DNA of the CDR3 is TGTGCCAGTCGTGGGGTACAGAGTAATTCACCCCTCCACTTT. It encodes CASRGVQSNSPLHF.

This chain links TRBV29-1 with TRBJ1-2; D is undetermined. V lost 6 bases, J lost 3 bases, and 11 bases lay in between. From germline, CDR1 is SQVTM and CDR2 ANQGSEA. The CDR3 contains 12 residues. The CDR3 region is CSVARTDYGYTF. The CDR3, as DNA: TGCAGCGTCGCCCGAACAGACTATGGCTACACCTTC.

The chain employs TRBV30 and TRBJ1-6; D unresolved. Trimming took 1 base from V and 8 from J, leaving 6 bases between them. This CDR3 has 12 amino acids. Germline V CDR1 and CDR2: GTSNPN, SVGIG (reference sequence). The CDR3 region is CAWSEFDSPLHF. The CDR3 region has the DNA TGTGCCTGGAGTGAATTTGATTCACCCCTCCACTTT.

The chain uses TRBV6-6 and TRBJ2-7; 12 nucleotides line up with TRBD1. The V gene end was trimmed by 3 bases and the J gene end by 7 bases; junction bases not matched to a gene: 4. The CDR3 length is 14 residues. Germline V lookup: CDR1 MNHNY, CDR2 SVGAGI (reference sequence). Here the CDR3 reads CASSYRDRGLEQYF. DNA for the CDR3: TGTGCCAGCAGTTATCGGGACAGGGGGCTTGAGCAGTACTTC.

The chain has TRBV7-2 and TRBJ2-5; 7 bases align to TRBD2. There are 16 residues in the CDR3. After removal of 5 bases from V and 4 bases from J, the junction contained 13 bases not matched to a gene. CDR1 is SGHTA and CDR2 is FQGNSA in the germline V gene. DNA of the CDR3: TGTGCCAGCAGCCCGGTGGGAGGGGTTCGGTCAGAGACCCAGTACTTC. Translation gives CASSPVGGVRSETQYF.